These 20 T cell receptor beta chains were sequenced from one sample in a study of spatial heterogeneity in lung cancer. Findings and caveats of the study: The number of expanded tumor alpha and beta chains correlated with mutation number.

Described time point: sample taken at primary tumor resection. For these receptors, no antigen is known. TCRdb re-analysed the 5' RACE reads in MiXCR, keeping a single row per CDR3 protein. This table has some 9,800 distinct CDR3 sequences, over 50% appearing once. The source was lung tumor tissue, collected at surgery. Receptor source: a female donor with early-stage non-small cell lung cancer.

This clonotype was found a few times. V and J are TRBV29-1 and TRBJ2-1, with 7 bases identical to TRBD2. This CDR3 is built from 16 residues. Germline V gene lookup returns CDR1 SQVTM and CDR2 ANQGSEA. V lost 4 bases, J lost 4 bases, and 13 bases stayed unmatched. As DNA, the CDR3 is TGCAGCGTTGTCTTGGCAGGAAGACTAGCATACAATGAGCAGTTCTTC. This codes for CSVVLAGRLAYNEQFF.

The V gene is TRBV5-8, the J gene TRBJ2-1, with D tentatively TRBD1 or TRBD2 (5 bases each). CDR3 length: 13 amino acids. Germline V gene lookup returns CDR1 SGHTS and CDR2 YDEGEE. V was shortened by 6 bases and J by 10 bases, with 17 bases between the two germline ends. This chain's CDR3 is CASNPIGGAEQFF. The CDR3 region has the DNA TGTGCCAGCAACCCTATTGGGGGAGCCGAGCAGTTCTTC. Based on the CDR3 plus reference TRBV5-8 and TRBJ2-1, the full variable domain is EAGVTQSPTHLIKTRGQQATLRCSPISGHTSVYWYQQALGLGLQFLLWYDEGEERNRGNFPPRFSGRQFPNYSSELNVNALELEDSALYLCASNPIGGAEQFFGPGTRLTVL.

The V and J genes are TRBV20-1 and TRBJ2-1; a weak D match, TRBD1 (7 bases). The V and J ends lost 2 bases and 6 bases respectively, with 17 bases between them. Germline CDR1 and CDR2: DFQATT and SNEGSKA (reference sequence). The CDR3 has 15 amino acids. Here the CDR3 reads CSARRTGGGSNEQFF. CDR3 sequence (DNA): TGCAGTGCTAGACGGACAGGAGGGGGGAGCAATGAGCAGTTCTTC.

This clonotype was detected only a few times. The chain carries TRBV30 and TRBJ2-3, with D unresolved. The CDR3 runs 10 residues. Per the germline V gene, CDR1 is GTSNPN and CDR2 is SVGIG (reference sequence). Trimming removed 5 bases from V and 6 bases from J, with 6 bases in between. The CDR3 spells CAWEKDTQYF. CDR3 nucleotide sequence: TGTGCCTGGGAAAAGGATACGCAGTATTTT.

This chain connects TRBV27 to TRBJ1-6; 7 nucleotides align to TRBD1. CDR1 MNHEY and CDR2 SMNVEV come from the germline V gene (reference sequence). The CDR3 sequence is 15 residues long. Losses at the gene ends were 2 bases for V and 7 bases for J; bases not matched to a gene: 5. CDR3 sequence (DNA): TGTGCCAGCAGTTTAACAGGGGCAGGGAATTCACCCCTCCACTTT. Encoded protein: CASSLTGAGNSPLHF.

V gene TRBV28 combines with J gene TRBJ2-1, with 8 nucleotides matching TRBD1. Trimming removed 6 bases from V and 8 bases from J; junction bases left unmatched: 12. Germline V gene sequence: CDR1 MDHEN, CDR2 SYDVKM. CDR3 size: 15 residues. CDR3 loop: CASSTFGQGAYEQFF. The DNA for the CDR3 is TGTGCCAGCAGCACGTTCGGGCAGGGGGCCTATGAGCAGTTCTTC. Together with reference TRBV28 and TRBJ2-1, the CDR3 gives the full variable domain: DVKVTQSSRYLVKRTGEKVFLECVQDMDHENMFWYRQDPGLGLRLIYFSYDVKMKEKGDIPEGYSVSREKKERFSLILESASTNQTSMYLCASSTFGQGAYEQFFGPGTRLTVL.

There are a few counts of this clonotype. The chain employs TRBV12-3 or TRBV12-4 and TRBJ2-3; no definite D call. The CDR3 spans 11 residues. Trimming removed 4 bases from V and 5 bases from J, with 4 bases in between. CDR3 DNA sequence: TGTGCCAGCAGTTCCAAAGATACGCAGTATTTT. This encodes CASSSKDTQYF.

Within the sample, this clonotype is medium-sized (0.01 to 0.1%). The chain employs TRBV7-8 and TRBJ2-2; D gene unclear. V was cut by 2 bases and J by 1 base, with 8 bases left in between. The CDR3 spans 15 residues. Germline loops: CDR1 SGHVS, CDR2 FQNEAQ. This CDR3 is CASSLSPENTGELFF. The CDR3 DNA reads TGTGCCAGCAGCTTAAGTCCAGAGAACACCGGGGAGCTGTTTTTT.

The rearrangement uses TRBV6-6 and TRBJ1-5; TRBD1 matches at 11 bases. Germline CDR1 MNHNY, CDR2 SVGAGI (reference sequence). The CDR3 is 15 residues long. V gave up 2 bases and J gave up 5 bases; unmatched junction bases: 2. The CDR3 loop reads CASSYTGQGDQPQHF. The CDR3 coding sequence is TGTGCCAGCAGTTACACGGGACAGGGGGATCAGCCCCAGCATTTT.

This clonotype has a handful of counts. The chain couples TRBV12-3 or TRBV12-4 to TRBJ1-6, with unresolved D. The CDR3 extends over 14 amino acids. V gave up 3 bases and J gave up 6 bases, with 9 bases separating them. The CDR3 here is CASSFRTPNSPLHF. CDR3 DNA sequence: TGTGCCAGCAGTTTCCGGACCCCTAATTCACCCCTCCACTTT.

V is TRBV9 and J is TRBJ2-7; possible D gene TRBD2, 6 bases. The CDR3 is 15 residues long. Germline assignment: CDR1 SGDLS and CDR2 YYNGEE. The V and J ends lost 3 bases and 0 bases respectively, with 13 bases between them. Here the CDR3 reads CASSAGASTSYEQYF. Here the CDR3 DNA reads TGTGCCAGCAGCGCGGGAGCGTCAACCTCCTACGAGCAGTACTTC.

This clonotype was recorded only once. The chain recombines TRBV9 with TRBJ2-2; D unresolved. Germline V CDR1 and CDR2: SGDLS, YYNGEE. The CDR3 is 14 residues long. Trimming cost V 4 bases and J 4 bases, with 11 bases left between them. The CDR3 coding sequence is TGTGCCAGCAGCCCCCGGAGCGTCACCGGGGAGCTGTTTTTT. Its protein product is CASSPRSVTGELFF. The full variable domain, with the rest looked up from reference TRBV9 and TRBJ2-2, is DSGVTQTPKHLITATGQRVTLRCSPRSGDLSVYWYQQSLDQGLQFLIQYYNGEERAKGNILERFSAQQFPDLHSELNLSSLELGDSALYFCASSPRSVTGELFFGEGSRLTVL.

The V and J genes are TRBV28 and TRBJ2-1; D not certain. The ends were cut back, 2 bases at V and 4 bases at J, with 3 bases in the middle. Per germline, CDR1 MDHEN and CDR2 SYDVKM. The CDR3 covers 12 residues. The DNA for the CDR3 is TGTGCCAGCAGTTTAGAATACAATGAGCAGTTCTTC. This codes for CASSLEYNEQFF.

The chain carries TRBV4-2 and TRBJ2-1, with 8 nucleotides matching TRBD2. V was clipped by 1 base and J by 10 bases; unmatched bases: 6. Germline CDR1 is LGHNA and CDR2 is YNFKEQ. The CDR3 contains 14 residues. The CDR3 sequence is CASSQGTGGREQFF. In DNA, the CDR3 is TGTGCCAGCAGCCAAGGGACGGGGGGGCGCGAGCAGTTCTTC.

The CDR3 protein is CATSRGGPGQVSPVHEQFF. The CDR3 DNA sequence: TGTGCCACCAGCAGAGGTGGACCGGGGCAGGTTTCGCCGGTCCATGAGCAGTTCTTC. V and J are TRBV15 and TRBJ2-1; D may be TRBD1 or TRBD2 (5 bases each). The CDR3 runs 19 residues. Trimming removed 1 base at V and 8 bases at J, with 27 bases between. Germline V gives CDR1 LNHNV, CDR2 YYDKDF (reference sequence). Together with reference TRBV15 and TRBJ2-1, the CDR3 gives the full variable domain: DAMVIQNPRYQVTQFGKPVTLSCSQTLNHNVMYWYQQKSSQAPKLLFHYYDKDFNNEADTPDNFQSRRPNTSFCFLDIRSPGLGDTAMYLCATSRGGPGQVSPVHEQFFGPGTRLTVL.

The CDR3 reads CASSEVGTSEAFF. In nucleotides, the CDR3 is TGTGCCAGCAGTGAGGTGGGGACGAGTGAAGCTTTCTTT. The chain links TRBV12-3 or TRBV12-4 to TRBJ1-1; D perhaps matches TRBD1 (5 bases). Trimming stripped 5 bases from V and 7 bases from J, with 14 bases between. The CDR3 is 13 amino acids.

The rearrangement joins TRBV5-8 to TRBJ2-7; no firm D call. The germline gives CDR1 SGHTS, CDR2 YDEGEE. This CDR3 is 16 amino acids long. V shed 1 base and J shed 4 bases, with 18 bases lying between them. The CDR3 region has the DNA TGTGCCAGCAGCTTGCCGGATCAGCTGGGCGCTTACGAGCAGTACTTC. Its protein product is CASSLPDQLGAYEQYF.

Only a few counts were recorded for this clonotype. The chain is built from TRBV3-1 and TRBJ1-4, with 10 positions matching TRBD1. V lost 4 bases and J lost 7; bases outside the gene matches: 12. The CDR3 loop spans 17 amino acids. CDR1 and CDR2 from the germline V gene are LGHDT and YNNKEL (reference sequence). CDR3 DNA sequence: TGTGCCAGCAGCCCAGACAGGGGGCGACAGTCCGGTGAAAAACTGTTTTTT. It yields the protein CASSPDRGRQSGEKLFF.

The rearrangement links TRBV27 to TRBJ2-4; D uncertain. The V end lost 5 bases, the J end lost 0 bases, and 14 bases lay between the germline ends. The CDR3 runs 16 residues. Germline lookup yields CDR1 MNHEY and CDR2 SMNVEV (reference sequence). This CDR3 reads CASSDSSWVAKNIQYF. In nucleotides, the CDR3 is TGTGCCAGCAGTGACTCTTCATGGGTAGCCAAAAACATTCAGTACTTC.

The V and J genes are TRBV4-1 and TRBJ2-1; TRBD2 matches 11 bases. The CDR3 contains 17 residues. Unmatched junction bases numbered 7, after V lost 0 bases and J lost 6 bases. Germline lookup yields CDR1 MGHRA and CDR2 YSYEKL. Here the CDR3 reads CASSQDPLAGGRNEQFF. DNA for the CDR3: TGCGCCAGCAGCCAAGATCCCCTAGCGGGGGGACGCAATGAGCAGTTCTTC.